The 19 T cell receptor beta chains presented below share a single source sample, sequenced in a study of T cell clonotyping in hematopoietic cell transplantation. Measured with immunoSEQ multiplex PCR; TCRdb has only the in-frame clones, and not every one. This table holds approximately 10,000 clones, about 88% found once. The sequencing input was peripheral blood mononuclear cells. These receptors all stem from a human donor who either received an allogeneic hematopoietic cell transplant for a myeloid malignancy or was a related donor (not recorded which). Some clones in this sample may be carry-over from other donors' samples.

The CDR3 protein is CASSVDGGAGEQYF. CDR3 DNA: TGTGCCAGCAGCGTAGACGGGGGGGCAGGGGAGCAGTACTTC. The V gene is TRBV9, the J gene TRBJ2-7, with 8 bases matching TRBD2. The CDR3 is 14 amino acids. The trim removed 0 bases at V and 7 bases at J, leaving 6 bases unmatched. The V gene's germline CDR1 is SGDLS and CDR2 YYNGEE.

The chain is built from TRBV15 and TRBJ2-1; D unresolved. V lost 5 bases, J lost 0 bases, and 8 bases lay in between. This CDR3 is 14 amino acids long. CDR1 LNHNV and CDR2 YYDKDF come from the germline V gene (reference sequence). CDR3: CATSWRDSYNEQFF. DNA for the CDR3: TGTGCCACCAGCTGGCGAGACTCCTACAATGAGCAGTTCTTC. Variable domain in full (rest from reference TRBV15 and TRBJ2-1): DAMVIQNPRYQVTQFGKPVTLSCSQTLNHNVMYWYQQKSSQAPKLLFHYYDKDFNNEADTPDNFQSRRPNTSFCFLDIRSPGLGDTAMYLCATSWRDSYNEQFFGPGTRLTVL.

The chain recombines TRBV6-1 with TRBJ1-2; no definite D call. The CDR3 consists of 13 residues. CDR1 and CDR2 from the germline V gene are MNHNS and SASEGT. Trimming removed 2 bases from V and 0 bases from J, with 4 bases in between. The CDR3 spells CASSERPNYGYTF. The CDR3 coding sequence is TGTGCCAGCAGTGAACGCCCTAACTATGGCTACACCTTC.

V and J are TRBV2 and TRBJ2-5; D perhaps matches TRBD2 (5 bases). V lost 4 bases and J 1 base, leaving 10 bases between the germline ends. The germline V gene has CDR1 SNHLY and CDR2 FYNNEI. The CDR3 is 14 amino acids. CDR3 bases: TGTGCCAGCAGTGGGCGACTATCCCAAGAGACCCAGTACTTC. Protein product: CASSGRLSQETQYF.

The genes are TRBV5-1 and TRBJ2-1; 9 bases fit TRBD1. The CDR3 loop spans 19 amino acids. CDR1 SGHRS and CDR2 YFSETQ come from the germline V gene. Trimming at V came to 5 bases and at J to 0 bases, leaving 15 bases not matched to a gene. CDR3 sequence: CASSPGQGRLNGSYNEQFF. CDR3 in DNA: TGCGCCAGCAGTCCCGGACAGGGGCGCCTGAATGGCTCCTACAATGAGCAGTTCTTC. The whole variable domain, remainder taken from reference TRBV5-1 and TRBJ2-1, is KAGVTQTPRYLIKTRGQQVTLSCSPISGHRSVSWYQQTPGQGLQFLFEYFSETQRNKGNFPGRFSGRQFSNSRSEMNVSTLELGDSALYLCASSPGQGRLNGSYNEQFFGPGTRLTVL.

CDR3 coding DNA: TGTGCCAGCAGCCGACAGGGAGGCTATAATTCACCCCTCCACTTT. Amino acids: CASSRQGGYNSPLHF. The chain combines TRBV27 with TRBJ1-6; TRBD1 agrees at 7 bases. V dropped 6 bases and J dropped 3; count of bases not matched to a gene: 5. There are 15 residues in the CDR3. Germline V gene sequence: CDR1 MNHEY, CDR2 SMNVEV (reference sequence).

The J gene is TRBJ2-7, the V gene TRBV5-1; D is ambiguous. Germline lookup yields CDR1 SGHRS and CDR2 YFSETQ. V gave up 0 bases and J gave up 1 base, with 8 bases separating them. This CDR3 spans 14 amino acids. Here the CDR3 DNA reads TGCGCCAGCAGCTTGGAAGGAAAATCCTACGAGCAGTACTTC. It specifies CASSLEGKSYEQYF.

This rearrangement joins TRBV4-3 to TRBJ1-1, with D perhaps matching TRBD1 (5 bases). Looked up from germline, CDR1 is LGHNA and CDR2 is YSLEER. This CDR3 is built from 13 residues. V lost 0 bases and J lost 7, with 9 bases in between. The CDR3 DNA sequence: TGCGCCAGCAGCCAAGATCGGGGCGGTGAAGCTTTCTTT. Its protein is CASSQDRGGEAFF.

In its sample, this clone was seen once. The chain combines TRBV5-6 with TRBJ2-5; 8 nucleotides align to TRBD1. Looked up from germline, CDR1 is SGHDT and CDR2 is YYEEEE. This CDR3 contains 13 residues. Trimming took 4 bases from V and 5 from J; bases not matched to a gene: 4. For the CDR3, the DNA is TGTGCCAGCAGCCGGGACAGGTGGGAGACCCAGTACTTC. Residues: CASSRDRWETQYF.

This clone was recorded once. The CDR3 spells CASTEAGGTDTQYF. For the CDR3, the DNA is TGTGCCAGCACCGAAGCGGGGGGCACAGATACGCAGTATTTT. The chain links TRBV7-8 to TRBJ2-3; 8 nucleotides line up with TRBD2. This CDR3 comprises 14 residues. Germline CDR1 reads SGHVS; CDR2 reads FQNEAQ. Germline trimming cut 7 bases from V and 1 base from J; bases unmatched to any gene: 4.

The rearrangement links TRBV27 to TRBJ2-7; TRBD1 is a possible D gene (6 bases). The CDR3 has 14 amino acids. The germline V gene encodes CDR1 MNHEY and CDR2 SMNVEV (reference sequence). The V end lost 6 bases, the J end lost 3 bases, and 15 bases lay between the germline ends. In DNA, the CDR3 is TGTGCCAGCAGACACGCCGGGACAATCTACGAGCAGTACTTC. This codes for CASRHAGTIYEQYF.

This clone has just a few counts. The DNA of the CDR3 is TGTGCCAGCAGTGAAATAGCGGGGGGGGTCTACGAGCAGTACTTC. Its translation: CASSEIAGGVYEQYF. The genes are TRBV2 and TRBJ2-7, with 11 positions matching TRBD2. Germline V lookup: CDR1 SNHLY, CDR2 FYNNEI. Unmatched junction bases numbered 3, after V lost 2 bases and J lost 3 bases. The CDR3 sequence is 15 residues long.

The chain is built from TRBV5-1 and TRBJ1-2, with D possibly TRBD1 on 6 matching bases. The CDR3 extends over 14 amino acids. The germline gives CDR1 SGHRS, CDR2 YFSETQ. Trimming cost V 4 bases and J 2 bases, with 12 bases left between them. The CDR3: CASSRDTSNYGYTF. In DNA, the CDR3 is TGCGCCAGCAGCCGGGACACTTCAAACTATGGCTACACCTTC.

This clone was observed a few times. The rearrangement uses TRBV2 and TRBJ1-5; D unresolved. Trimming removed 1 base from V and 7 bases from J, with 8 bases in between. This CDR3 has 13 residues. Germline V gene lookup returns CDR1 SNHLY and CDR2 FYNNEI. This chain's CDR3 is CASSEGRRQPQHF. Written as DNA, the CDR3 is TGTGCCAGCAGTGAAGGCAGGCGGCAGCCCCAGCATTTT.

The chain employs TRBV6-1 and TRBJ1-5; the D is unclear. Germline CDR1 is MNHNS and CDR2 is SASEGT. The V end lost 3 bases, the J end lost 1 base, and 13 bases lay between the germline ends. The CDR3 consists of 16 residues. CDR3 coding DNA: TGTGCCAGCAGTGAGCCGGGTCGCGTAAGCAATCAGCCCCAGCATTTT. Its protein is CASSEPGRVSNQPQHF.

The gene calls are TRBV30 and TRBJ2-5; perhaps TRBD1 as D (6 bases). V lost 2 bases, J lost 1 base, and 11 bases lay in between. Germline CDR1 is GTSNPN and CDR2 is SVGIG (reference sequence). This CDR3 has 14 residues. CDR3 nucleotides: TGTGCCTGGAGTAGGGGGTCCCCCCAAGAGACCCAGTACTTC. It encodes CAWSRGSPQETQYF.

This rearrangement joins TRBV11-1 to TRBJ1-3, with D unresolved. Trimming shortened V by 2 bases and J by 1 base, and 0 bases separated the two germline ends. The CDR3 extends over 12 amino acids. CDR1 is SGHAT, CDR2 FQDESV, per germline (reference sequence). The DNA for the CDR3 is TGTGCCAGCAGCTTATCTGGAAACACCATATATTTT. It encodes CASSLSGNTIYF.

CDR3 sequence reads: CASSFLGDSLSSYEQYF. In nucleotides, the CDR3 is TGTGCCAGCAGTTTTTTGGGAGACAGTCTCAGCTCCTACGAGCAGTACTTC. V is TRBV27 and J is TRBJ2-7; D possibly uses TRBD1 or TRBD2 (5 bases each). Germline V gives CDR1 MNHEY, CDR2 SMNVEV (reference sequence). V was pared by 3 bases and J by 0 bases, with 18 bases between. The CDR3 is made up of 17 amino acids.

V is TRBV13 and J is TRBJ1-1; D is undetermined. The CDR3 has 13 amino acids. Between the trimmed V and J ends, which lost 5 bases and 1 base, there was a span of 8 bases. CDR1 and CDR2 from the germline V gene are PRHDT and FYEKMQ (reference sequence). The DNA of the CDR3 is TGTGCCAGCAGCCCCGGTAGGAACACTGAAGCTTTCTTT. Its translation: CASSPGRNTEAFF.